This T cell receptor beta chain stems from a study of regulatory T cells in long-lasting Graves disease. Concerning this clonotype itself: At one boundary the junction diverges from the germline segment, which might be a read error.

This sample's time point: newly diagnosed GD, antithyroid drugs for less than 3 months. RNA extracted from PBMCs served as the sequencing template. Relying on iRepertoire HTBI primers and Arm-PCR of CDR3 regions, the team built TCR beta libraries. TCRdb analysed the multiplex PCR reads with MiXCR anew, one entry per CDR3 protein. The sample has some 490,000 distinct CDR3 sequences, around 12% seen once. This sample was also put to use in a study of T cells in Graves' hyperthyroidism and ophthalmopathy. That paper notes: The study defined stable Graves' hyperthyroidism as no ophthalmopathy progression within 18 months.

The material was peripheral blood mononuclear cells (PBMCs), obtained at new diagnosis, from a patient treated with antithyroid drugs. This TCR derives from a woman in her twenties or thirties with Graves disease.

CDR3 in amino acids: CASSSRAGEPNF. The CDR3 DNA reads as TGTGCCAGCAGTTCGAGAGCGGGAGAGCCAAACTTC. The V and J genes are TRBV6-5 and TRBJ2-4; 8 bases line up with TRBD2. The germline V gene encodes CDR1 MNHEY and CDR2 SVGAGI. This CDR3 has 12 amino acids.